This T cell receptor (beta chain) derives from a study of T cells in Graves' hyperthyroidism and ophthalmopathy. This clonotype was detected many times. V was trimmed by 4 bases and J by 1 base, leaving 8 bases between them. Looked up from germline, CDR1 is SGHVS and CDR2 is FQNEAQ. CDR3 length: 14 residues. TCR beta CDR3 sequences were amplified from RNA transcripts. During a first-round RT-PCR of the TCR CDR3, the HTBI primer set was used. MiXCR, run by TCRdb on the multiplex PCR reads, gives a single entry per CDR3 protein. The sample holds about 700,000 distinct CDR3 sequences, roughly 45% seen once.

The sequenced sample consisted of peripheral blood or thyroid tissue (not recorded which). The sequence was collected from an adult man with Graves' disease, either hyperthyroidism or ophthalmopathy (not recorded which). The J gene is TRBJ1-5, the V gene TRBV7-8; D is unresolved. The CDR3 DNA sequence: TGTGCCAGCAGCTGGGCACAGAGCAATCAGCCCCAGCATTTT. Protein product: CASSWAQSNQPQHF.